This T cell receptor (beta chain) was profiled in a study of blood T cell repertoires in COVID-19. As for the study in general: Material from acute and convalescent COVID-19 was sourced from the United States, Italy and Spain. T cells, B-cell-depleted T cells, or PBMCs supplied cDNA or gDNA.

Seattle cases were enrolled at active infection and followed longitudinally. Germline CDR1 and CDR2: LNHDA and SQIVND (reference sequence). The CDR3 extends over 15 amino acids. Trimming at V came to 6 bases and at J to 3 bases, leaving 8 bases not matched to a gene. Per the original data handling: By means of reference gene primer amplification, nucleated cell counts were estimated. Data came from immunoSEQ multiplex PCR; TCRdb stores just in-frame clones and leaves some out. V and J calls plus clone size are reproduced from that table; the DNA served to infer D and trimming. The table has tens of thousands of clones, around nine tenths seen once.

Material for sequencing was peripheral blood. This sequence originates from a man in his forties with COVID-19, enrolled during active disease. The V and J genes are TRBV19 and TRBJ1-2; 9 nucleotides match TRBD1. The CDR3 protein is CASSKHTGGDYGYTF. CDR3 nucleotides: TGTGCCAGTAGCAAACATACAGGGGGCGACTATGGCTACACCTTC.